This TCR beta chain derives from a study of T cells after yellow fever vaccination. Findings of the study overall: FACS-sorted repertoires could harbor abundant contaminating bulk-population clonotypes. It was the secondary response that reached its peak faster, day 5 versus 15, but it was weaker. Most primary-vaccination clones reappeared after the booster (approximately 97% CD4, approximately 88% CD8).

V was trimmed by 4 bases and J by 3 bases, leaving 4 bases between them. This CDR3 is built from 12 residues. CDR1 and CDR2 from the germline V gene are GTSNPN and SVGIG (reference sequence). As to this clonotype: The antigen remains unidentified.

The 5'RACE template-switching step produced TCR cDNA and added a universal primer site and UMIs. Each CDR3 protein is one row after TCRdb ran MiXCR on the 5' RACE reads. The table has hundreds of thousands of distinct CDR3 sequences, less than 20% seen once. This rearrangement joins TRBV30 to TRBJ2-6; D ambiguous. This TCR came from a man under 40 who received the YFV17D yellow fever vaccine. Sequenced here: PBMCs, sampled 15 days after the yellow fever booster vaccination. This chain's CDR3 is CAWTYGANVLTF. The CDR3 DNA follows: TGTGCCTGGACTTATGGGGCCAACGTCCTGACTTTC.